A selection of T cell receptor beta chains follows, all from one sample in a study of Ad26.COV2.S vaccination and SARS-CoV-2 variants. TCRdb's table, derived via immunoSEQ multiplex PCR, lists solely in-frame clones and lacks some. The sample includes hundreds of thousands of clones, roughly 90% of them seen just once. The specimen comprised peripheral blood, sampled in a trial of Ad26.COV2.S vaccine versus placebo. The source of these receptors is a person aged 18-60 years who received the Ad26.COV2.S COVID-19 vaccine or a placebo. The CDR3 runs from the conserved cysteine through the conserved F or W. Each record gives: clone size, D gene, V gene, J gene, CDR3 DNA, CDR3 protein. D genes are given only for firm matches. Size is omitted from some rows. Given values are once, few, many or a class for expanded clones.

abundance: -; d_gene: -; v_gene: TRBV3-1/TRBV3-2; j_gene: TRBJ1-3; CDR3nt: TGTGCCAGCAGCCGCCGCACTCCTGGAAACACCATATATTTT; CDR3aa: CASSRRTPGNTIYF
abundance: -; d_gene: -; v_gene: TRBV11-2; j_gene: TRBJ2-1; CDR3nt: TGTGCCAGCAGTTACACACAGGTCGGGCTACCTAATGAGCAGTTCTTC; CDR3aa: CASSYTQVGLPNEQFF
abundance: -; d_gene: TRBD1; v_gene: TRBV6-1; j_gene: TRBJ1-3; CDR3nt: TGTGCCAGCAGTGAAGGGACAGGCCCCTCTGGAAACACCATATATTTT; CDR3aa: CASSEGTGPSGNTIYF
abundance: once; d_gene: TRBD1; v_gene: TRBV20-1; j_gene: TRBJ2-7; CDR3nt: TGCAGTGCTAGTTACCGGGACAGCAGCTACGAGCAGTACTTC; CDR3aa: CSASYRDSSYEQYF
abundance: -; d_gene: TRBD1; v_gene: TRBV19; j_gene: TRBJ1-3; CDR3nt: TGTGCCAGTAGTACCACGACAGGGACTGGAAACACCATATATTTT; CDR3aa: CASSTTTGTGNTIYF
abundance: once; d_gene: TRBD2; v_gene: TRBV6-2/TRBV6-3; j_gene: TRBJ2-3; CDR3nt: TGTGCCAGCAGTTCGTGGACTAGCGGGTACACAGATACGCAGTATTTT; CDR3aa: CASSSWTSGYTDTQYF
abundance: -; d_gene: -; v_gene: TRBV5-5; j_gene: TRBJ1-1; CDR3nt: TGTGCCAGCAGCCCCCTGGGCAGTGAAGCTTTCTTT; CDR3aa: CASSPLGSEAFF
abundance: -; d_gene: TRBD1; v_gene: TRBV7-9; j_gene: TRBJ1-3; CDR3nt: TGTGCCAGCAGCCCAACAGGGGCAGGAAACACCATATATTTT; CDR3aa: CASSPTGAGNTIYF
abundance: once; d_gene: TRBD2; v_gene: TRBV2; j_gene: TRBJ2-7; CDR3nt: TGTGCCAGCAGGGGGACTAGCGGGGGCCTGAACTCCTACGAGCAGTACTTC; CDR3aa: CASRGTSGGLNSYEQYF
abundance: -; d_gene: TRBD1; v_gene: TRBV24-1; j_gene: TRBJ2-4; CDR3nt: TGTGCCACCTCCCAGACAGGGGAAAACATTCAGTACTTC; CDR3aa: CATSQTGENIQYF
abundance: -; d_gene: -; v_gene: TRBV10-3; j_gene: TRBJ2-1; CDR3nt: TGTGCCATCAGTGGAGCATACAATGAGCAGTTCTTC; CDR3aa: CAISGAYNEQFF
abundance: -; d_gene: -; v_gene: TRBV3-1/TRBV3-2; j_gene: TRBJ1-1; CDR3nt: TGTGCCAGCAGCCAAGATTACAGTGTCACTGAAGCTTTCTTT; CDR3aa: CASSQDYSVTEAFF
abundance: few; d_gene: -; v_gene: TRBV5-4; j_gene: TRBJ1-3; CDR3nt: TGTGCCAGCAGCACCGGGCGAGACACCATATATTTT; CDR3aa: CASSTGRDTIYF
abundance: -; d_gene: TRBD1; v_gene: TRBV28; j_gene: TRBJ2-7; CDR3nt: TGTGCCAGCAGTTTAAGGACAGGCATCTCCTACGAGCAGTACTTC; CDR3aa: CASSLRTGISYEQYF